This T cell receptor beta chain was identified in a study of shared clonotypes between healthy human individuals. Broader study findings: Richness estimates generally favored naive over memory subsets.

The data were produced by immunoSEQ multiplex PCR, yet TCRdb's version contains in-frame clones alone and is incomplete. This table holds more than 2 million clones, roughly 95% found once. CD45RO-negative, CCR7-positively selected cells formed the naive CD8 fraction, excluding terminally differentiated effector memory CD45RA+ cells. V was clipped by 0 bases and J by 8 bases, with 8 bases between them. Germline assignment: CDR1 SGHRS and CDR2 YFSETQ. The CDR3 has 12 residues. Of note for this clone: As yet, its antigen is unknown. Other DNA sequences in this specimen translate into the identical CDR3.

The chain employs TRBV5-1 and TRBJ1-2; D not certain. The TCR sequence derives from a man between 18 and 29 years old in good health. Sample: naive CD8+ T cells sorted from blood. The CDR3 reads CASSLAGEGYTF. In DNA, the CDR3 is TGCGCCAGCAGCTTGGCCGGGGAGGGCTACACCTTC.